These 23 T cell receptor beta chains share one sample of origin, sequenced in a study of regulatory T cells in long-lasting Graves disease. Arm-PCR of CDR3 regions with iRepertoire HTBI primers generated TCR beta libraries. One entry per CDR3 protein, called by TCRdb with MiXCR from the multiplex PCR reads. Here the sample spans hundreds of thousands of distinct CDR3 sequences, around 20% being singletons. Noted time point: persistent/refractory GD, antithyroid drugs over 5 years with positive TRAb. Isolated PBMC RNA provided the starting material for the TCR library. The sequenced sample was peripheral blood mononuclear cells (PBMCs), obtained when the disease was refractory, from a patient treated with antithyroid drugs. These receptors all come from a female donor with Graves disease.

This clonotype was found a few times. The J gene is TRBJ2-7, the V gene TRBV20-1; 7 bases align to TRBD2. Germline V gene lookup returns CDR1 DFQATT and CDR2 SNEGSKA (reference sequence). J was trimmed by 2 bases and V by 5 bases; bases with no gene match: 6. This CDR3 spans 13 amino acids. For the CDR3, the DNA is TGCAGTGCTGAAAGCGGGGATGCCTACGAGCAGTACTTC. Its translation is CSAESGDAYEQYF.

This clonotype was seen ten or more times. The gene calls are TRBV2 and TRBJ1-2, with TRBD1 matching 10 bases. This CDR3 has 16 amino acids. With 4 bases clipped from V and 6 bases from J, the junction kept 11 bases outside the gene matches. Germline V gene lookup returns CDR1 SNHLY and CDR2 FYNNEI. CDR3 DNA sequence: TGTGCCAGCAGTGCTCTAGTTTCTGGGACAGGGGATGGCTACACCTTC. Its translation is CASSALVSGTGDGYTF.

J is TRBJ1-1 and V is TRBV9, with D tentatively TRBD1 (5 bases). The germline V gene has CDR1 SGDLS and CDR2 YYNGEE. V was clipped by 4 bases and J by 4 bases, with 17 bases between them. The CDR3 length is 15 residues. The CDR3 sequence: CASSHPQGAGTEAFF. DNA for the CDR3: TGTGCCAGCAGCCACCCCCAGGGAGCGGGCACTGAAGCTTTCTTT.

This clonotype was seen at least ten times. The chain carries TRBV28 and TRBJ1-5; 11 bases agree with TRBD1. J lost 10 bases, V lost 4 bases, and 12 bases had no gene match. The CDR3 length is 16 residues. Germline CDR1 reads MDHEN; CDR2 reads SYDVKM. The CDR3 sequence is CASSWTGGEPQYPQHF. In DNA form, the CDR3 reads TGTGCCAGCAGTTGGACAGGGGGCGAGCCCCAGTATCCCCAGCATTTT.

Of note for this clonotype: A read error is possible here, since a much larger clone lies one base away. The chain links TRBV6-2 or TRBV6-3 to TRBJ2-5; D is possibly TRBD2 (6 bases). The V gene lost 0 bases and the J gene lost 3 bases, with 11 bases spanning the gap. The CDR3 has 15 residues. Per the germline V gene, CDR1 is MNHEY and CDR2 is SVGEGT. The CDR3 is CASSYSSGLEETQYF. The DNA for the CDR3 is TGTGCCAGCAGTTACTCTAGCGGCCTTGAAGAGACCCAGTACTTC.

This clonotype was seen repeatedly, ten times or more. The CDR3 is CASSPGWGAEAFF. CDR3 bases: TGTGCCAGCTCACCGGGGTGGGGGGCTGAAGCTTTCTTT. This chain uses TRBV12-3 or TRBV12-4 with TRBJ1-1; D is perhaps TRBD1 (5 bases). Trimming took 8 bases from V and 6 from J, leaving 16 bases between them. The CDR3 is 13 residues long.

CDR3: CSARTSRDSLYEQYF. In nucleotides, the CDR3 is TGCAGTGCTAGAACCTCTCGGGACAGCCTCTACGAGCAGTACTTC. This chain joins TRBV20-1 and TRBJ2-7, with TRBD1 matching over 7 bases. The CDR3 has 15 residues. Germline V gene data show CDR1 as DFQATT and CDR2 as SNEGSKA (reference sequence). The ends lost 2 bases at V and 3 bases at J; junction bases unmatched: 10.

The table lists this clonotype with a few counts. The rearrangement uses TRBV2 and TRBJ2-3; either TRBD1 or TRBD2 may supply D (5 bases each). This CDR3 contains 15 residues. The germline gives CDR1 SNHLY, CDR2 FYNNEI. V lost 4 bases to trimming and J lost 5 bases, with 16 bases between them. This CDR3 reads CASSVNGANGDTQYF. The CDR3 DNA is TGTGCCAGCAGTGTGAACGGGGCAAACGGAGATACGCAGTATTTT.

The sample holds many counts of this clonotype. The chain carries TRBV12-3 or TRBV12-4 and TRBJ2-5; TRBD1 is a possible D gene (5 bases). Deletions cut 5 bases from V and 5 bases from J, with 9 bases between. The CDR3 runs 12 residues. CDR3 in DNA: TGTGCCAGCAGTCGGACACCGGAGACCCAGTACTTC. This sequence encodes CASSRTPETQYF.

In DNA form, the CDR3 reads TGCAGCGTTGTTTTCTACACCGGGGAGCTGTTTTTT. This sequence encodes CSVVFYTGELFF. The rearrangement uses TRBV29-1 and TRBJ2-2; D gene uncertain. V dropped 4 bases and J dropped 3 bases, with 6 bases sitting between them. Looked up from germline, CDR1 is SQVTM and CDR2 is ANQGSEA. This CDR3 has 12 amino acids.

This clonotype was picked up one time. A read error may be the cause here, since a much bigger clone is one base away. J is TRBJ2-5 and V is TRBV10-3, with 8 positions matching TRBD2. Per the germline V gene, CDR1 is ENHRY and CDR2 is SYGVKD. This CDR3 is built from 14 residues. The V segment lost 6 bases and the J segment 5 bases; nucleotides outside the gene matches: 8. CDR3 region: CAIRGGGRRETQYF. For the CDR3, the DNA is TGTGCCATCAGAGGTGGCGGGAGGCGGGAGACCCAGTACTTC.

This clonotype showed up many times. V gene TRBV28 combines with J gene TRBJ1-4; 10 positions agree with TRBD1. V shed 5 bases and J 10 bases; nucleotides not matched to a gene: 10. CDR1 and CDR2 (germline): MDHEN, SYDVKM. The CDR3 totals 15 residues. The CDR3 bases are TGTGCCAGCAGTGCTCGGGACAGGGGCTTTGTAAAACTGTTTTTT. Amino acid sequence: CASSARDRGFVKLFF.

This clonotype occurred many times. V and J are TRBV9 and TRBJ1-5; 8 nucleotides align to TRBD1. V lost 2 bases to trimming and J lost 5 bases; unmatched junction nucleotides: 6. This CDR3 spans 15 amino acids. Looked up from germline, CDR1 is SGDLS and CDR2 is YYNGEE. The CDR3 DNA reads TGTGCCAGCAGCGTCGGACAGGGTGATGATCAGCCCCAGCATTTT. Encoded protein: CASSVGQGDDQPQHF.

This clonotype showed up many times. The chain uses TRBV7-2 and TRBJ2-5, with D tentatively TRBD1 (5 bases). This CDR3 spans 14 amino acids. Germline values: CDR1 SGHTA, CDR2 FQGNSA. Trimming removed 5 bases at V and 5 bases at J, with 15 bases between. CDR3 nucleotide sequence: TGTGCCAGCAGCCGCATCAGGGTTGGGGAGACCCAGTACTTC. Its translation: CASSRIRVGETQYF.

This clonotype showed up many times. The rearrangement joins TRBV28 to TRBJ1-2; the D is unclear. There are 12 residues in the CDR3. CDR1 is MDHEN, CDR2 SYDVKM, per germline. V was cut by 6 bases and J by 0 bases, with 5 bases left in between. In DNA, the CDR3 is TGTGCCAGCAGCTCAACTAACTATGGCTACACCTTC. It translates to CASSSTNYGYTF.

The chain couples TRBV28 to TRBJ2-3; D may be TRBD2 (5 bases). Germline assignment: CDR1 MDHEN and CDR2 SYDVKM. The V end lost 2 bases, the J end lost 0 bases, and 9 bases lay between the germline ends. This CDR3 has 15 residues. CDR3 protein: CASSLAGRSTDTQYF. The CDR3 DNA reads TGTGCCAGCAGTTTAGCGGGCAGGAGCACAGATACGCAGTATTTT. The complete variable domain, with remaining parts taken from reference TRBV28 and TRBJ2-3, reads DVKVTQSSRYLVKRTGEKVFLECVQDMDHENMFWYRQDPGLGLRLIYFSYDVKMKEKGDIPEGYSVSREKKERFSLILESASTNQTSMYLCASSLAGRSTDTQYFGPGTRLTVL.

This clonotype was counted ten times or more. The chain employs TRBV10-3 and TRBJ2-7; possibly TRBD2 for D (6 bases). Germline values: CDR1 ENHRY, CDR2 SYGVKD. With 0 bases removed from V and 1 base from J, the gap between germline ends came to 13 bases. The CDR3 has 16 amino acids. The CDR3 coding sequence is TGTGCCATCAGTGAGTCGGGCGGAGGGATATCCTACGAGCAGTACTTC. This gives the protein CAISESGGGISYEQYF.

The rearrangement joins TRBV6-5 to TRBJ2-7; D may be TRBD1 (6 bases). The CDR3 extends over 16 amino acids. From germline, CDR1 is MNHEY and CDR2 SVGAGI. The V end lost 3 bases, the J end lost 0 bases, and 15 bases lay between the germline ends. The CDR3 coding sequence is TGTGCCAGCAGTTATGTTACAGGGCCCAGCTCCTACGAGCAGTACTTC. This codes for CASSYVTGPSSYEQYF.

V gene TRBV5-5 combines with J gene TRBJ2-7, with D tentatively TRBD2 (5 bases). Trimming took 4 bases from V and 5 from J, leaving 13 bases between them. CDR3 length equals 13 residues. The germline V gene has CDR1 SGHKS and CDR2 YYEKEE (reference sequence). CDR3 in amino acids: CASSEGSYHEQYF. Here the CDR3 DNA reads TGTGCCAGCAGCGAAGGGAGTTACCACGAGCAGTACTTC.

This clonotype was counted a few times. V gene TRBV19 combines with J gene TRBJ2-7; 10 nucleotides line up with TRBD1. The CDR3 runs 14 residues. Germline CDR1 reads LNHDA; CDR2 reads SQIVND (reference sequence). The junction had 5 bases not matched to a gene; V was cut back by 5 bases and J by 4 bases. CDR3 in amino acids: CASSRSGQGYEQYF. The CDR3 DNA reads as TGTGCCAGTAGTCGCTCGGGACAGGGGTACGAGCAGTACTTC.

This chain joins TRBV25-1 and TRBJ1-1; 7 bases fit TRBD1. Germline V gives CDR1 MGHDK, CDR2 SYGVNS. V gave up 2 bases and J gave up 2 bases; unmatched junction bases: 5. This CDR3 spans 15 amino acids. The CDR3 DNA reads TGTGCCAGCAGTGAAAACAGGGGAATCAACACTGAAGCTTTCTTT. This sequence encodes CASSENRGINTEAFF.

This clonotype came up many times. V and J are TRBV12-3 or TRBV12-4 and TRBJ2-7, with a possible D match to TRBD1 (6 bases). The CDR3 has 15 residues. Trimming cost V 5 bases and J 2 bases, with 16 bases left between them. The CDR3 spells CASSQMTGLAYEQYF. The CDR3 nucleotides read TGTGCCAGCAGTCAGATGACAGGTCTGGCCTACGAGCAGTACTTC.

The chain carries TRBV24-1 and TRBJ2-4; 7 bases align to TRBD1. This CDR3 comprises 14 residues. Germline V gene lookup returns CDR1 KGHDR and CDR2 SFDVKD. V lost 6 bases to trimming and J lost 8 bases; unmatched junction nucleotides: 9. DNA of the CDR3: TGTGCCACCAGTACAGGGGAAGGGCGAGACATTCAGTACTTC. Amino acids: CATSTGEGRDIQYF.